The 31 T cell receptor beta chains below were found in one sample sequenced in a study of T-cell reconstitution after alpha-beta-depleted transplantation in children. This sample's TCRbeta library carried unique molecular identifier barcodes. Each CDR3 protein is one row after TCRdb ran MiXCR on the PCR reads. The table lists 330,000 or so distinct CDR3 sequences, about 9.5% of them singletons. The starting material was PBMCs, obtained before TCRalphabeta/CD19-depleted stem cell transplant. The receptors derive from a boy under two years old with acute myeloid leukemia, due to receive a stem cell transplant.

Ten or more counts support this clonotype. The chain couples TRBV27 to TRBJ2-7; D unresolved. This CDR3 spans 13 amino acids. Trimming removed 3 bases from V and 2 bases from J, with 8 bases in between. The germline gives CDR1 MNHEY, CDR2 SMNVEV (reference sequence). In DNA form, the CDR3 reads TGTGCCAGCAGTTTCACATCCCCCTACGAGCAGTACTTC. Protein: CASSFTSPYEQYF.

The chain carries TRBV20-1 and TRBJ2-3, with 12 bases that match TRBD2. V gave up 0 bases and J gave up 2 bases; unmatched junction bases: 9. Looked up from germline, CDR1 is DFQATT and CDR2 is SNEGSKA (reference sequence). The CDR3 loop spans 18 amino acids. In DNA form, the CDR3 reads TGCAGTGCTAGAGATGGGACTAGCGGGTTCTTTAACACAGATACGCAGTATTTT. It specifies CSARDGTSGFFNTDTQYF.

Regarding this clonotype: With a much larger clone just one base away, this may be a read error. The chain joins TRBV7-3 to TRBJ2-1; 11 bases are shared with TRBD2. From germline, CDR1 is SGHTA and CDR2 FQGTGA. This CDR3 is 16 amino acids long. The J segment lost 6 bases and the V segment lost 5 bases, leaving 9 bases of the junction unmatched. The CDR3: CASSPSTSGKSNEQFF. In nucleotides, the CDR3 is TGTGCCAGCAGCCCATCGACTAGCGGGAAGTCCAATGAGCAGTTCTTC.

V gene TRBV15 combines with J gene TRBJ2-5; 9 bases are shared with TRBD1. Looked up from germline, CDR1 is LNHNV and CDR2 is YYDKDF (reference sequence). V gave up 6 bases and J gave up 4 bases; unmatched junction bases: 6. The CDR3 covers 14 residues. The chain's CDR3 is CATRDTGGPETQYF. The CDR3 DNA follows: TGTGCCACCAGGGATACAGGGGGCCCAGAGACCCAGTACTTC. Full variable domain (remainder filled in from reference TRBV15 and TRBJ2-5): DAMVIQNPRYQVTQFGKPVTLSCSQTLNHNVMYWYQQKSSQAPKLLFHYYDKDFNNEADTPDNFQSRRPNTSFCFLDIRSPGLGDTAMYLCATRDTGGPETQYFGPGTRLLVL.

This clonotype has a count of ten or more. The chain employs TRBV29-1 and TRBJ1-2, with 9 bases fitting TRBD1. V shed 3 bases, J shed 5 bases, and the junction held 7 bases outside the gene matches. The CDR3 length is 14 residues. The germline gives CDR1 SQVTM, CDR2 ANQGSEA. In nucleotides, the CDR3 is TGCAGCGTTGACTCCTCCGGGACAGGGTATGGCTACACCTTC. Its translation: CSVDSSGTGYGYTF.

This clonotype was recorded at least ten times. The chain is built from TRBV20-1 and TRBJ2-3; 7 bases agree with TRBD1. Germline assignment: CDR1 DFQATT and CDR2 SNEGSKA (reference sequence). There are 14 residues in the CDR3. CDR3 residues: CSPYRGTSTDTQYF. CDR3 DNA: TGCAGCCCATACAGGGGAACCTCCACAGATACGCAGTATTTT.

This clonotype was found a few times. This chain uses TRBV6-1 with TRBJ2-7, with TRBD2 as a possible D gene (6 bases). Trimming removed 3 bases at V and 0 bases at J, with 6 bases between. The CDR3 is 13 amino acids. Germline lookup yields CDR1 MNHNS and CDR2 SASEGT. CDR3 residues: CASSETSSYEQYF. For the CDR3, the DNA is TGTGCCAGCAGTGAGACTAGCTCCTACGAGCAGTACTTC.

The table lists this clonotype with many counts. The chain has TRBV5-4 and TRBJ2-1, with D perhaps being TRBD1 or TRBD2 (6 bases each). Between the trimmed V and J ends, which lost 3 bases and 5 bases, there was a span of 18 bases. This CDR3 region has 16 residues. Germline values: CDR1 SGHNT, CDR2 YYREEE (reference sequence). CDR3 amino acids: CASSSPVGGRDNEQFF. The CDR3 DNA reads TGTGCCAGCAGCTCCCCCGTTGGGGGGCGCGACAATGAGCAGTTCTTC.

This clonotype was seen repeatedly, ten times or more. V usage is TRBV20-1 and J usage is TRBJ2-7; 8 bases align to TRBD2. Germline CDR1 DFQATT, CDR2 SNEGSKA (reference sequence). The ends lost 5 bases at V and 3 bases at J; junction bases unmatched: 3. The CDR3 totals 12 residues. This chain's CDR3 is CSARSGIYEQYF. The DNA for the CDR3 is TGCAGTGCTCGTAGCGGGATCTACGAGCAGTACTTC.

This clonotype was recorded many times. CDR3 coding DNA: TGTGCCAGCAGTCCGGTGACAGATACGCAGTATTTT. Its translation: CASSPVTDTQYF. V and J are TRBV12-3 or TRBV12-4 and TRBJ2-3; D ambiguous. The CDR3 is 12 amino acids. V gave up 5 bases and J gave up 3 bases, with 6 bases separating them.

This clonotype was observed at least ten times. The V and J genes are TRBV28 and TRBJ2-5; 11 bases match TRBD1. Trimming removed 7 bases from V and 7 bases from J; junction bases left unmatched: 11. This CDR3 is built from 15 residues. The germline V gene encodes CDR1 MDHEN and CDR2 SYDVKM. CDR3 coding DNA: TGTGCCAGCAACACGGACAGGGGGCCACGAGGGACCCAGTACTTC. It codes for CASNTDRGPRGTQYF.

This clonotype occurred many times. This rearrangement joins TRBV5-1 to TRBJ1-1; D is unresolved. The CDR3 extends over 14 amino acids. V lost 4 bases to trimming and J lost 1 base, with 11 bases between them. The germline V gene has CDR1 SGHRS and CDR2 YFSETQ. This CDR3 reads CASSLHDQNTEAFF. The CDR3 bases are TGCGCCAGCAGCCTGCATGACCAGAACACTGAAGCTTTCTTT.

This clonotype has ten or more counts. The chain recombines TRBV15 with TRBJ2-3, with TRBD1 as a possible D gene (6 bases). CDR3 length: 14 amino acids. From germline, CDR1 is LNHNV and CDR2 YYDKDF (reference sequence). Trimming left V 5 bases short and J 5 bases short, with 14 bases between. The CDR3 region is CATSFISGEDTQYF. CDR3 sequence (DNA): TGTGCCACCAGCTTTATCTCAGGGGAAGATACGCAGTATTTT.

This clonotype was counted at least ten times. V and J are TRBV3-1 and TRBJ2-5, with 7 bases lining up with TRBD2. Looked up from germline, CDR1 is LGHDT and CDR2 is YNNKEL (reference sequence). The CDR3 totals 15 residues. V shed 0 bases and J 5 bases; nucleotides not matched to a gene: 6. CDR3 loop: CASSQELARVETQYF. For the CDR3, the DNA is TGTGCCAGCAGCCAAGAACTAGCGCGGGTGGAGACCCAGTACTTC.

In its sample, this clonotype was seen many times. CDR3 sequence reads: CASSKTGTGYLETQYF. CDR3 bases: TGTGCCAGCAGTAAAACCGGGACAGGGTATTTGGAGACCCAGTACTTC. The chain links TRBV25-1 to TRBJ2-5; TRBD1 aligns across 9 bases. Germline CDR1 reads MGHDK; CDR2 reads SYGVNS. The CDR3 runs to 16 residues. V was clipped by 5 bases and J by 5 bases; unmatched bases: 12.

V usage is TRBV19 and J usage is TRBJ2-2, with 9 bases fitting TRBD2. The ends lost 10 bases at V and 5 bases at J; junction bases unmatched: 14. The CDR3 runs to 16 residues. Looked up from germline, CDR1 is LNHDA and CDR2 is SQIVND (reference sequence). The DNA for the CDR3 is TGTGCCACCCTCCAGCAGGCGGGGGGGCGGACCGGGGAGCTGTTTTTT. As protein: CATLQQAGGRTGELFF.

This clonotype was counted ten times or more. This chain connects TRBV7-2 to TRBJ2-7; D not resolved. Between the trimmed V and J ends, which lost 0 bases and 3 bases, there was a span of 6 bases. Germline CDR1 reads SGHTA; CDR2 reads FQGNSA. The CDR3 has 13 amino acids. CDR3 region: CASSLAQDYEQYF. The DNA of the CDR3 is TGTGCCAGCAGCTTAGCACAAGACTACGAGCAGTACTTC.

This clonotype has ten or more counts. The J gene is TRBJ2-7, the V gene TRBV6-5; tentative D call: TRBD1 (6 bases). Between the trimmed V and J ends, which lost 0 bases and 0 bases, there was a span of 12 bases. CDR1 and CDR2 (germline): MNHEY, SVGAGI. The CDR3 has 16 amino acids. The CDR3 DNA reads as TGTGCCAGCAGTTACTCAGGTACAGGGTACTCCTACGAGCAGTACTTC. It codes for CASSYSGTGYSYEQYF.

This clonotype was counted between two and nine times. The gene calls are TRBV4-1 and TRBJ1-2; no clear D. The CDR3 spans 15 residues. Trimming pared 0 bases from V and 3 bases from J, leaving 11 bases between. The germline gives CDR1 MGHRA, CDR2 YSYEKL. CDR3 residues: CASSQDLRGHYGYTF. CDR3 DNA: TGCGCCAGCAGCCAAGATCTACGAGGGCACTATGGCTACACCTTC.

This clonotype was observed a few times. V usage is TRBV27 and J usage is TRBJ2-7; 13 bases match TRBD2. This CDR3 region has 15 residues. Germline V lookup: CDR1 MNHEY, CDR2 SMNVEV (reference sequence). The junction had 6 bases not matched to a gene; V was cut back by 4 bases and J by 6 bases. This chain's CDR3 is CASSSSTSGGPEQYF. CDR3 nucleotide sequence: TGTGCCAGCAGTTCCTCGACTAGCGGGGGGCCCGAGCAGTACTTC.

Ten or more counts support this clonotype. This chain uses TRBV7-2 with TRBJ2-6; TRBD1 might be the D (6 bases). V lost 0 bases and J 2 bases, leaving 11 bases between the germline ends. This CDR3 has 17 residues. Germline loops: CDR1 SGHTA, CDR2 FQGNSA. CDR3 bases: TGTGCCAGCAGCTTAGCCACAGGGTTCACTGGGGCCAACGTCCTGACTTTC. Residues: CASSLATGFTGANVLTF.

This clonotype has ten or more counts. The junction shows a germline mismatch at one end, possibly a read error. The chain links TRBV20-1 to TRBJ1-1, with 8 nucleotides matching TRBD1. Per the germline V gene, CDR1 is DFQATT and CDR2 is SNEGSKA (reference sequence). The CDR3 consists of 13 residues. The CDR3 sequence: CSASDRGAFVTDF. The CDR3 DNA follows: TGCAGTGCTAGTGACAGGGGTGCGTTCGTTACCGATTTT.

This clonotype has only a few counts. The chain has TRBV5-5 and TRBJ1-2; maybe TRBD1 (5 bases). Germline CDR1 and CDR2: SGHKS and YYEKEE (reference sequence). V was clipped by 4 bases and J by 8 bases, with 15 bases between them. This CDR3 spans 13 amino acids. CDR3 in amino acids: CASSQPEGSGYTF. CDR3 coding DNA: TGTGCCAGCAGCCAGCCGGAGGGGTCGGGCTACACCTTC.

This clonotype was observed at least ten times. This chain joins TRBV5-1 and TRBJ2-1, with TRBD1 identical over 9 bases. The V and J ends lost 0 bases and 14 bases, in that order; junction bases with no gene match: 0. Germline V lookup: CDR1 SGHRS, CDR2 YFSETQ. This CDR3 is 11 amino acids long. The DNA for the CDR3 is TGCGCCAGCAGCTTGGGGACAGGGGAGTTCTTC. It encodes CASSLGTGEFF.

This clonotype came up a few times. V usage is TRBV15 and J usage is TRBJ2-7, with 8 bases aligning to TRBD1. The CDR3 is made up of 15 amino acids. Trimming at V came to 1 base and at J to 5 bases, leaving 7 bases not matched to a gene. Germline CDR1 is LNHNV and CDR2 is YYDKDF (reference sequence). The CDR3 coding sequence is TGTGCCACCAGCAGAGGGACAGGGAGTCTCCACGAGCAGTACTTC. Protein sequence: CATSRGTGSLHEQYF. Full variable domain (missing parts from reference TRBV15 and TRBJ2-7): DAMVIQNPRYQVTQFGKPVTLSCSQTLNHNVMYWYQQKSSQAPKLLFHYYDKDFNNEADTPDNFQSRRPNTSFCFLDIRSPGLGDTAMYLCATSRGTGSLHEQYFGPGTRLTVT.

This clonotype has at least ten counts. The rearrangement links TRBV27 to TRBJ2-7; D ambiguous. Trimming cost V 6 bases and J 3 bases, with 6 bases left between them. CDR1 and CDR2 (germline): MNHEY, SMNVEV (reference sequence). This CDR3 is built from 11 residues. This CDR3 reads CASSSVYEQYF. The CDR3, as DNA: TGTGCCAGCAGCTCCGTCTACGAGCAGTACTTC.

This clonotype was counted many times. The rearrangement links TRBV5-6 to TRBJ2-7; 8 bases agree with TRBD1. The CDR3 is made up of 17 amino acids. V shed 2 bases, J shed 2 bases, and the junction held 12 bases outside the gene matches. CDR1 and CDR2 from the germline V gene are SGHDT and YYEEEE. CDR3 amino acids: CASSLYPRTGIPYEQYF. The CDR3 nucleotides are TGTGCCAGCAGCTTATACCCGCGGACAGGGATTCCCTACGAGCAGTACTTC.

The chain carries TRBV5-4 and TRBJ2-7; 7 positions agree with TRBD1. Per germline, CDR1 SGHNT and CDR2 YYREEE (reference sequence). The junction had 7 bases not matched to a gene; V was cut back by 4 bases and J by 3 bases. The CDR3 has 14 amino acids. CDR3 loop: CASSPGQVLYEQYF. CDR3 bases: TGTGCCAGCAGCCCCGGACAGGTTCTCTACGAGCAGTACTTC.

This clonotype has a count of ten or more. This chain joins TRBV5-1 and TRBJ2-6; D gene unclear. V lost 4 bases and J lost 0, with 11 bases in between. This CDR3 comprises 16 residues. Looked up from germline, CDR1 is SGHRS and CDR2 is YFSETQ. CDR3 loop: CASSPEGSSGANVLTF. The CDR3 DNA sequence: TGCGCCAGCAGCCCTGAAGGGTCCTCTGGGGCCAACGTCCTGACTTTC. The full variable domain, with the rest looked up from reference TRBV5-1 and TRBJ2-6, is KAGVTQTPRYLIKTRGQQVTLSCSPISGHRSVSWYQQTPGQGLQFLFEYFSETQRNKGNFPGRFSGRQFSNSRSEMNVSTLELGDSALYLCASSPEGSSGANVLTFGAGSRLTVL.

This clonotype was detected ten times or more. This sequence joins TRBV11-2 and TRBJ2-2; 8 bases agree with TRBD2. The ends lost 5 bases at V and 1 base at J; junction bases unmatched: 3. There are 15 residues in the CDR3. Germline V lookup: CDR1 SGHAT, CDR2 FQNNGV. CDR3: CASSPTSGNTGELFF. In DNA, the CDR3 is TGTGCCAGCAGCCCTACTAGCGGGAACACCGGGGAGCTGTTTTTT.

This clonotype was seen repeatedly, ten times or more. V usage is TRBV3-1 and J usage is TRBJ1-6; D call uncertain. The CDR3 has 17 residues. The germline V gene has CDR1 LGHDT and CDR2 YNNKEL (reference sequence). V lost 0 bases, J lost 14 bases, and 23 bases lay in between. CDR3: CASSQDLGGGRPRSLHF. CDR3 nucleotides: TGTGCCAGCAGCCAAGATTTAGGAGGAGGCAGGCCTAGATCCCTCCACTTT. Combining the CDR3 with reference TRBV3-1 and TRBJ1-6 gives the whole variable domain DTAVSQTPKYLVTQMGNDKSIKCEQNLGHDTMYWYKQDSKKFLKIMFSYNNKELIINETVPNRFSPKSPDKAHLNLHINSLELGDSAVYFCASSQDLGGGRPRSLHFGNGTRLTVT.